A selection of T cell receptor beta chains follows, all from one sample in a study of molecular identifiers for immune sequencing clone quantification. TCRdb processed the PCR reads anew with MiXCR; each CDR3 protein has one entry. The top ten clones hold less than 10% of a sample with over 100,000 distinct CDR3 sequences, 30% to 45% of them seen once. The source material was naive CD8+ T cells from blood, with Jurkat cell RNA spiked in. All receptors derive from a human donor in good health. Some libraries in this study had Jurkat cell RNA spiked in. The CDR3 runs from the conserved cysteine through the conserved F or W. The D gene is left open where the match is weak. Not all rows give a size; the values are once, few, many and, for expanded clones, a class.

clone_size,d_call,v_call,j_call,cdr3_length,cdr3_nt,cdr3_aa
-,-,TRBV7-9,TRBJ2-1,13,TGTGCCAGCAGCGGGGACGCCAACAATGAGCAGTTCTTC,CASSGDANNEQFF
-,-,TRBV5-6,TRBJ2-7,14,TGTGCCAGCAGCTTGTTCGAGCCTTTCTACGAGCAGTACTTC,CASSLFEPFYEQYF
many,TRBD2,TRBV20-1,TRBJ2-7,14,TGCAGTGCTAACAGACTAGCGGATCCCTACGAGCAGTACTTC,CSANRLADPYEQYF
few,-,TRBV27,TRBJ2-4,14,TGTGCCAGCATGGGATTGCTAGCCAAAAACATTCAGTACTTC,CASMGLLAKNIQYF
-,-,TRBV21-1,TRBJ2-3,16,TGTGCCAGCCTCCGACCACCCGGACAGGGGCAAGATACGCAGTATTTT,CASLRPPGQGQDTQYF
-,-,TRBV20-1,TRBJ2-2,13,TGCAGTGCACCCTGGGCAAACACCGGGGAGCTGTTTTTT,CSAPWANTGELFF
-,TRBD2,TRBV28,TRBJ2-7,15,TGTGCCAGCAGTACGCGACTAGCGGGAGAGATAGCGCAGTACTTC,CASSTRLAGEIAQYF
many,-,TRBV7-9,TRBJ1-1,13,TGTGCCAGCAGAGCGGGCACAGGGTCTGAAGCTTTCTTT,CASRAGTGSEAFF
few,TRBD2,TRBV5-6,TRBJ2-2,15,TGTGCCAGCAGCTCGGCACCTAGCGGCCCGCGGGAGCTGTTTTTT,CASSSAPSGPRELFF
-,-,TRBV19,TRBJ2-7,14,TGTGCCAGTAGTATGTCCCCCCGGGGCTACGAGCAGTACTTC,CASSMSPRGYEQYF
-,-,TRBV28,TRBJ1-3,13,TGTGCCAGCAGCCCTGCCCCTGGAAACACCATATATTTT,CASSPAPGNTIYF
-,TRBD1,TRBV19,TRBJ1-2,11,TGTGCCGGAAGGACAGGTTATGGCTACACCTTC,CAGRTGYGYTF
many,-,TRBV28,TRBJ2-3,15,TGTGCCAGCAGTTTGGTCGGGATAAGCACAGATACGCAGTATTTT,CASSLVGISTDTQYF
-,-,TRBV5-6,TRBJ2-7,13,TGTGCCAGCAGCTTGGGCGAACCCTACGAGCAGTACTTC,CASSLGEPYEQYF
-,TRBD1,TRBV9,TRBJ2-5,15,TGTGCCAGCGGCGCCGGGACAGGGGTCCCAGAGACCCAGTACTTC,CASGAGTGVPETQYF
many,-,TRBV28,TRBJ2-3,15,TGTGCCAGCAGTTTTTCTAGCGAAGGCACAGATACGCAGTATTTT,CASSFSSEGTDTQYF
few,-,TRBV20-1,TRBJ1-1,17,TGCAGTGCTAGGCTTCGTGACAGATACCTTACGAACACTGAAGCTTTCTTT,CSARLRDRYLTNTEAFF
-,-,TRBV4-2,TRBJ2-3,16,TGTGCCAGCAGCCAATCGAGGGACCCGATGATAGATACGCAGTATTTT,CASSQSRDPMIDTQYF
-,-,TRBV4-1,TRBJ2-1,15,TGCGCCAGCAGCCAAGATACGACCAGCTACTATGAGCAGTTCTTC,CASSQDTTSYYEQFF
many,-,TRBV7-9,TRBJ2-4,11,TGTGCCAGCAGCCACAAAAACATTCAGTACTTC,CASSHKNIQYF
-,-,TRBV2,TRBJ1-5,18,TGTGCCAGCAACGAACATGCAAAATTGGGGGTGCCTAATCAGCCCCAGCATTTT,CASNEHAKLGVPNQPQHF
-,-,TRBV19,TRBJ2-7,15,TGTGCCAGTAGTAACCCTTCCCGGACCGGCTACGAGCAGTACTTC,CASSNPSRTGYEQYF
-,-,TRBV25-1,TRBJ2-3,13,TGTGCCAGCAGTGAACAGGCAACAGATACGCAGTATTTT,CASSEQATDTQYF
-,-,TRBV29-1,TRBJ2-2,15,-,CSVEEVGRGTGELLF
few,TRBD2,TRBV27,TRBJ2-1,14,TGTGCCAGCAGTCCGGGACTAGCTGCCTTTGAGCAGTCCTTC,CASSPGLAAFEQSF
-,-,TRBV28,TRBJ2-1,15,TGTGCCAGCACCGCCGACAGTAGCTCCTACAATGAGCAGTTCTTC,CASTADSSSYNEQFF
few,TRBD1,TRBV13,TRBJ2-7,14,TGTGCCAGCAGCTCTAGCAGGGGGTTTTACGAGCAGTACTTC,CASSSSRGFYEQYF
once,-,TRBV7-9,TRBJ2-5,16,TGTGCCAGCAGCTCCCCCTGGCTGGCGGTAGAAGAGACCCAGTACTTC,CASSSPWLAVEETQYF
few,TRBD2,TRBV11-2,TRBJ2-1,16,TGTGCCAGCAGCTTAGTGGGGCTAGCGGGAGGAAGTGAGCAGTTCTTC,CASSLVGLAGGSEQFF
-,-,TRBV28,TRBJ2-7,16,TGTGCCAGCAGTCTTTTAAACCCCTCGTCCGGCTACGAGCAGTACTTC,CASSLLNPSSGYEQYF
-,-,TRBV7-6,TRBJ2-5,16,TGTGCCAGCAGCGTCGGTGAGGTTATAGAGGGAGAGACCCAGTACTTC,CASSVGEVIEGETQYF
few,TRBD2,TRBV14,TRBJ2-3,18,TGTGCCAGCAGCCAAGATTTAGCGGGAGGGCCCTCGACAGATACGCAGTATTTT,CASSQDLAGGPSTDTQYF
-,-,TRBV20-1,TRBJ1-5,16,TGCAGTGCTAAGACCCTCAGAGGGGATATCAATCAGCCCCAGCATTTT,CSAKTLRGDINQPQHF
-,TRBD2,TRBV7-2,TRBJ2-4,19,TGTGCCAGCAGCCCTTGGACAGGAAGGGGGCTAGCGGGAGGGTTCACTCAGTACTTC,CASSPWTGRGLAGGFTQYF
-,TRBD2,TRBV6-2/TRBV6-3,TRBJ2-1,17,TGTGCCAGCATGACCCGGACTAGCGGGAGGGTGTACAATGAGCAGTTCTTC,CASMTRTSGRVYNEQFF
once,-,TRBV3-1,TRBJ1-5,14,TGTGCCAGCAGCCAAGTGGGGGGCAAAGAGCCCCAGCATTTT,CASSQVGGKEPQHF
-,-,TRBV12-3/TRBV12-4,TRBJ1-2,13,TGTGCCAGCAGTTTTGAGTGGAACTATGGCTACACCTTC,CASSFEWNYGYTF
few,TRBD1,TRBV12-3/TRBV12-4,TRBJ1-2,17,TGTGCCAGCAGTTCTGCACGGGACAGGGGGACGGACTATGGCTACACCTTC,CASSSARDRGTDYGYTF
many,TRBD1,TRBV28,TRBJ2-5,15,TGTGCCAGCGGAAAAGCAGGGGGCGGAAAAGAGACCCAGTACTTC,CASGKAGGGKETQYF
many,-,TRBV6-5,TRBJ2-5,11,TGTGCCAGCAGTTATCTGGAGACCCAGTACTTC,CASSYLETQYF
few,TRBD2,TRBV11-2,TRBJ2-7,17,TGTGCCAGCAGCTCCACCCTGGGTGGGATAGCGGGATTCGAGCAGTACTTC,CASSSTLGGIAGFEQYF
-,-,TRBV28,TRBJ2-1,14,TGTGCCAGCAGTTTACCCTACAGTTATCAGGAGCAGTTCTTC,CASSLPYSYQEQFF
-,-,TRBV27,TRBJ1-3,13,TGTGCCAGCAGTTTGGTGGCCCGGAACACCATATATTTT,CASSLVARNTIYF
many,TRBD1,TRBV28,TRBJ1-4,14,TGTGCCAGCAGAGTGACAGGGGTAAATGAAAAACTGTTTTTT,CASRVTGVNEKLFF
-,-,TRBV7-2,TRBJ2-7,18,TGTGCCAGCAGCTTAGTCTCTTATGGGGGCCGGAGCTCCTACGAGCAGTACTTC,CASSLVSYGGRSSYEQYF
-,TRBD1,TRBV6-1,TRBJ2-7,15,TGTGCCAGCAGTCTATATGGGACAGGGGGTTACGAGCAGTACTTC,CASSLYGTGGYEQYF
-,-,TRBV4-3,TRBJ2-7,14,TGCGCCAGCAGCCAAGATCGTGGGACCTACGAGCAGTACTTC,CASSQDRGTYEQYF
-,TRBD2,TRBV5-6,TRBJ2-1,15,TGTGCCAGCAGCGGGGGGGGACTAGGGTCCAATGAGCAGTTCTTC,CASSGGGLGSNEQFF
few,TRBD1,TRBV4-2,TRBJ1-5,15,TGTGCCAGCAGCCAGGAGGACAGGGGAGATCAGCCCCAGCATTTT,CASSQEDRGDQPQHF
-,-,TRBV20-1,TRBJ2-3,13,TGCAGTGCTAGAGCCTTTAACACAGATACGCAGTATTTT,CSARAFNTDTQYF